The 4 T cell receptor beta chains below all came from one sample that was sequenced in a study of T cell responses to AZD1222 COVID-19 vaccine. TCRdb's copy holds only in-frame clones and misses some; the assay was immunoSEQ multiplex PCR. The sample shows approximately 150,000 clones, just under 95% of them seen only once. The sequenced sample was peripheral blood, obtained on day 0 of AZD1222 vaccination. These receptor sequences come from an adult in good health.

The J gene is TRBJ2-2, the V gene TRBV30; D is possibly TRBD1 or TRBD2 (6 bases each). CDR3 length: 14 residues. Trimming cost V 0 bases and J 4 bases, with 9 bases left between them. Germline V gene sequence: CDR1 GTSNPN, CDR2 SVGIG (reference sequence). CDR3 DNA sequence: TGTGCCTGGAGTGTTGGAGGGGGCACCGGGGAGCTGTTTTTT. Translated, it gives CAWSVGGGTGELFF.

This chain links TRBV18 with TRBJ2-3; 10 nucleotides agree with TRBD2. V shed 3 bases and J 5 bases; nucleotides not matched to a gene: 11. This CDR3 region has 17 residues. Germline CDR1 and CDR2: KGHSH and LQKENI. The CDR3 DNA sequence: TGTGCCAGCTCACCGATGCTAGCGGGGGTGACTGTAGATACGCAGTATTTT. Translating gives CASSPMLAGVTVDTQYF.

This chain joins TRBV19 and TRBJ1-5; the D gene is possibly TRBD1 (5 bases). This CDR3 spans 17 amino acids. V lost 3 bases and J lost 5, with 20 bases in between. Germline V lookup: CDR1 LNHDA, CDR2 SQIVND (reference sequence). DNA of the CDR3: TGTGCCAGTAGTATTATAGGGTCGGGGCCCGTTTATCAGCCCCAGCATTTT. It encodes CASSIIGSGPVYQPQHF.

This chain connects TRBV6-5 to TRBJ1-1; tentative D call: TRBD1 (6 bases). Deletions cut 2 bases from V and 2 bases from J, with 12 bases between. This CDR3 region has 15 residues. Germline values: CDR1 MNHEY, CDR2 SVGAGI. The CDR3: CASSYQGTPNTEAFF. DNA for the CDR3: TGTGCCAGCAGTTACCAAGGGACACCTAACACTGAAGCTTTCTTT.